Following are 19 T cell receptor beta chains from one sample sequenced in a study of beta chain features in type 1 diabetes. Their antigens are not known. Study-wide results and caveats: Significant though moderate, a shortening of TCRB CDR3s appeared in all four CD4+ subsets of Type 1 diabetes patients.

Expressed TCRB transcripts were sequenced after all isolated RNA was converted to cDNA. TCRdb keeps only in-frame clones here, not all; method: immunoSEQ multiplex PCR. The table has over 150,000 clones, 7.5% to 8.5% seen once. The sequencing input was central memory CD4+ T cells from blood. These receptors were obtained from a man between 18 and 29 years old with type 1 diabetes.

This clone was found a few times. J is TRBJ1-3 and V is TRBV28; no definite D call. The germline CDR1 and CDR2 sequences are MDHEN and SYDVKM. With 6 bases removed from V and 2 bases from J, the gap between germline ends came to 8 bases. This CDR3 comprises 13 residues. The CDR3 protein is CASSTVPGNTIYF. CDR3 coding DNA: TGTGCCAGCAGCACGGTCCCTGGAAACACCATATATTTT.

Only a few counts were recorded for this clone. The V gene is TRBV18, the J gene TRBJ2-3; 10 positions agree with TRBD2. The V segment lost 2 bases and the J segment 5 bases; nucleotides outside the gene matches: 4. CDR1 KGHSH and CDR2 LQKENI come from the germline V gene. The CDR3 loop spans 15 amino acids. The CDR3: CASSPTSGVRDTQYF. Written as DNA, the CDR3 is TGTGCCAGCTCACCAACTAGCGGGGTTCGAGATACGCAGTATTTT.

This clone has a handful of counts. The rearrangement uses TRBV21-1 and TRBJ2-1; the tabulated D call, TRBD1, remains unverified against the DNA. TRBV21-1 is assigned pseudogene status. The CDR3 is 15 amino acids. The chain's CDR3 is CADRGGQEYVNEQFF. For the CDR3, the DNA is TGTGCCGACAGGGGTGGACAAGAATATGTTAATGAGCAGTTCTTC.

This clone came up a few times. This sequence joins TRBV6-6 and TRBJ1-5, with D perhaps matching TRBD1 (5 bases). The CDR3 is 13 residues long. CDR1 and CDR2 from the germline V gene are MNHNY and SVGAGI (reference sequence). V was shortened by 7 bases and J by 2 bases, with 9 bases between the two germline ends. CDR3 DNA: TGTGCCAGCATCTTACAGGGCAATCAGCCCCAGCATTTT. It is translated as CASILQGNQPQHF.

This clone was recorded a few times. CDR3 nucleotides: TGTGCCAGCAGAGGACAGGGCGGACATTCACCCCTCCACTTT. Its translation: CASRGQGGHSPLHF. V usage is TRBV2 and J usage is TRBJ1-6; 8 positions agree with TRBD1. The V segment lost 6 bases and the J segment 8 bases; nucleotides outside the gene matches: 6. CDR1 and CDR2 from the germline V gene are SNHLY and FYNNEI. This CDR3 region has 14 residues. The full variable domain, in which reference TRBV2 and TRBJ1-6 provide the parts outside the CDR3, is EPEVTQTPSHQVTQMGQEVILRCVPISNHLYFYWYRQILGQKVEFLVSFYNNEISEKSEIFDDQFSVERPDGSNFTLKIRSTKLEDSAMYFCASRGQGGHSPLHFGNGTRLTVT.

The V gene is TRBV28, the J gene TRBJ1-5, with 12 nucleotides matching TRBD1. CDR1 is MDHEN, CDR2 SYDVKM, per germline. Germline trimming cut 6 bases from V and 6 bases from J; bases unmatched to any gene: 9. This CDR3 region has 16 residues. The chain's CDR3 is CASSQGTGGVGQPQHF. CDR3 bases: TGTGCCAGCAGCCAAGGGACAGGGGGCGTGGGTCAGCCCCAGCATTTT.

The rearrangement uses TRBV10-3 and TRBJ2-4; maybe TRBD1 (5 bases). V gave up 7 bases and J gave up 0 bases, with 10 bases separating them. The CDR3 is 14 residues long. Germline loops: CDR1 ENHRY, CDR2 SYGVKD. DNA for the CDR3: TGTGCCATCACCGACAGCTTAGCCAAAAACATTCAGTACTTC. This translates into CAITDSLAKNIQYF.

The chain carries TRBV10-3 and TRBJ2-7; 7 nucleotides match TRBD1. V was clipped by 10 bases and J by 3 bases; unmatched bases: 18. Germline V gene sequence: CDR1 ENHRY, CDR2 SYGVKD. The CDR3 is 16 residues long. The CDR3 nucleotides are TGTGCCACCCAGGCACAGGGGCCTATAAATGGCTACGAGCAGTACTTC. This codes for CATQAQGPINGYEQYF.

This clone came up a few times. Other DNA sequences in this specimen translate into the identical CDR3. The CDR3: CASSPGQNTEAFF. The CDR3 DNA reads TGTGCCAGCAGCCCTGGACAGAACACTGAAGCTTTCTTT. The genes are TRBV7-2 and TRBJ1-1; D is perhaps TRBD1 (5 bases). This CDR3 is 13 amino acids long. V dropped 5 bases and J dropped 1 base, with 8 bases sitting between them. The V gene's germline CDR1 is SGHTA and CDR2 FQGNSA.

This clone was detected only a few times. CDR3 nucleotide sequence: TGTGCCTGGACCGGGGGGACCTACACCGGGGAGCTGTTTTTT. This codes for CAWTGGTYTGELFF. The chain uses TRBV30 and TRBJ2-2, with 7 bases matching TRBD2. The CDR3 is 14 amino acids. Germline loops: CDR1 GTSNPN, CDR2 SVGIG (reference sequence). V shed 4 bases, J shed 3 bases, and the junction held 5 bases outside the gene matches.

The chain employs TRBV28 and TRBJ2-7; 8 positions match TRBD2. Germline V gives CDR1 MDHEN, CDR2 SYDVKM. V was pared by 6 bases and J by 5 bases, with 9 bases of the junction left unmatched. CDR3 size: 14 residues. The CDR3, as DNA: TGTGCCAGCAGGCTCCCGGGGGGGCCGAACGAGCAGTACTTC. Encoded protein: CASRLPGGPNEQYF.

This clone was detected only a few times. The chain uses TRBV7-2 and TRBJ2-7, with a possible D match to TRBD2 (6 bases). This CDR3 has 11 amino acids. V was clipped by 4 bases and J by 7 bases, with 8 bases between them. The germline V gene encodes CDR1 SGHTA and CDR2 FQGNSA. CDR3 coding DNA: TGTGCCAGCAGCTCCCGGGGGGAGCAGTACTTC. Amino acids: CASSSRGEQYF.

This clone was counted only a few times. The V and J genes are TRBV5-4 and TRBJ1-3, with TRBD1 matching over 7 bases. The CDR3 covers 15 residues. Germline-derived CDR1 and CDR2 are SGHNT and YYREEE (reference sequence). The J segment lost 4 bases and the V segment lost 4 bases, leaving 8 bases of the junction unmatched. The CDR3, as DNA: TGTGCCAGCAGCAAGGAGGGGGCGCGGGGAAACACCATATATTTT. Its translation: CASSKEGARGNTIYF.

The rearrangement joins TRBV30 to TRBJ1-1; the D is unclear. Germline lookup yields CDR1 GTSNPN and CDR2 SVGIG (reference sequence). The CDR3 extends over 11 amino acids. Trimming cost V 1 base and J 6 bases, with 6 bases left between them. The DNA for the CDR3 is TGTGCCTGGAGTGGGAGGTCTGAAGCTTTCTTT. Protein: CAWSGRSEAFF.

The J gene is TRBJ2-5, the V gene TRBV19; no clear D. The CDR3 spans 13 residues. Germline CDR1 and CDR2: LNHDA and SQIVND (reference sequence). The germline V and J ends were trimmed by 4 bases and 2 bases, with 8 bases remaining between them. The CDR3 DNA follows: TGTGCCAGTAGTACCTCTTTACAAGAGACCCAGTACTTC. Protein product: CASSTSLQETQYF.

This clone came up a few times. The gene calls are TRBV5-4 and TRBJ2-5, with D hard to call. Looked up from germline, CDR1 is SGHNT and CDR2 is YYREEE (reference sequence). The V and J ends lost 1 base and 2 bases respectively, with 9 bases between them. There are 14 residues in the CDR3. CDR3 nucleotides: TGTGCCAGCAGCTTGAATCTTTTTCAAGAGACCCAGTACTTC. This translates into CASSLNLFQETQYF.

The chain combines TRBV2 with TRBJ1-5; maybe TRBD1 (6 bases). The CDR3 totals 12 residues. Deletions cut 6 bases from V and 6 bases from J, with 9 bases between. The germline CDR1 and CDR2 sequences are SNHLY and FYNNEI. This chain's CDR3 is CASSTGFQPQHF. CDR3 nucleotide sequence: TGTGCCAGCAGCACAGGGTTTCAGCCCCAGCATTTT.

The chain carries TRBV18 and TRBJ2-5, with TRBD2 matching 7 bases. This CDR3 has 14 residues. Germline CDR1 and CDR2: KGHSH and LQKENI. J was trimmed by 5 bases and V by 0 bases; bases with no gene match: 3. CDR3 sequence reads: CASSPPGGMETQYF. The CDR3 coding sequence is TGTGCCAGCTCACCACCGGGAGGGATGGAGACCCAGTACTTC.

This clone was counted a few times. The chain combines TRBV9 with TRBJ1-3; a possible D gene is TRBD1 (5 bases). CDR1 SGDLS and CDR2 YYNGEE come from the germline V gene. The CDR3 sequence is 14 residues long. V was pared by 3 bases and J by 2 bases, with 9 bases between. Here the CDR3 reads CASSGGNTGNTIYF. The CDR3, as DNA: TGTGCCAGCAGCGGGGGCAATACTGGAAACACCATATATTTT.